The clone carrying this T cell receptor beta chain was detected only once. The target antigen is unknown. The data belong to a study of T cell repertoires in cytomegalovirus infection. Study background: An indication of both CMV infection and matching HLA type came from public TCR beta signatures.

The ends were cut back, 5 bases at V and 9 bases at J, with 14 bases in the middle. The CDR3 length is 13 residues. Germline V lookup: CDR1 DFQATT, CDR2 SNEGSKA (reference sequence). TCRdb ran MiXCR on the reads and lists one entry per CDR3 protein. The sample lists some 600,000 distinct CDR3 sequences, around 24% occurring once. Study observations and caveats: Carriers of CMV plus the relevant HLA were identified by cumulative public TCR beta family frequency. Predominance within the ex vivo response was attributable to HLA-C-restricted CMV-specific TCR beta clonotypes.

Sequencing input: CD8+ T cells from PBMCs. This receptor was taken from a human donor in good health (CMV status not recorded). Some clones in this sample may be carry-over from other donors' samples. The chain employs TRBV20-1 and TRBJ1-6; tentatively, D is TRBD1 (5 bases). The CDR3 DNA is TGCAGTGCTGAGTCGACAGACCCTTCACCCCTCCACTTT. Translated: CSAESTDPSPLHF.